This record covers a single T cell receptor beta chain. What it binds is unknown. Amplification yielded TCR beta CDR3 regions, with RNA transcripts as the source. HTBI primers were employed in a first-round RT-PCR of the TCR CDR3. MiXCR was run by TCRdb on the multiplex PCR reads, yielding one entry per CDR3 protein. Of hundreds of thousands of distinct CDR3 sequences listed, about 13% are singletons. The sample originates from a study of T cells in Graves' hyperthyroidism and ophthalmopathy. Study-wide results and limits: Ophthalmopathy prediction by the model preceded onset by a median roughly 6 months. Most expanded thyroid clonotypes above 0.001 recurred in blood.

Stable disease denoted Graves' hyperthyroidism without ophthalmopathy progression within 18 months. Isolation of PBMCs was performed on approximately 10 ml fresh peripheral blood. Germline-derived CDR1 and CDR2 are SNHLY and FYNNEI. V lost 6 bases to trimming and J lost 10 bases, with 10 bases between them. This CDR3 has 12 residues. The source of this sequence is a woman aged 18-29 years with Graves' hyperthyroidism. Sequencing was performed on blood. V is TRBV2 and J is TRBJ1-6; D is perhaps TRBD1 (6 bases). This CDR3 is CASRDDRSPLHF. CDR3 in DNA: TGTGCCAGCAGGGACGACAGGTCACCCCTCCACTTT.